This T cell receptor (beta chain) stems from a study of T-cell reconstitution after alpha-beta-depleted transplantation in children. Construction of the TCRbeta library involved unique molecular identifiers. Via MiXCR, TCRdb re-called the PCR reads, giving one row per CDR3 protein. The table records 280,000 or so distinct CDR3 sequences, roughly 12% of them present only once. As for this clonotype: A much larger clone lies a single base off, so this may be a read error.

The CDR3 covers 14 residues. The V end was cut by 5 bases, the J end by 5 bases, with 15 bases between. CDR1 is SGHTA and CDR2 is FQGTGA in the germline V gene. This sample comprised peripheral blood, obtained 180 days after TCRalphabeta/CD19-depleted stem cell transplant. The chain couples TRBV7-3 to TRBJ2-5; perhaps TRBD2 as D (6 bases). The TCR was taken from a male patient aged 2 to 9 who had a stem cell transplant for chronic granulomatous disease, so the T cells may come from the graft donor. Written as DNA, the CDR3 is TGTGCCAGCAGCGCCTCAGGGAGGCTTGAGACCCAGTACTTC. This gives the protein CASSASGRLETQYF.